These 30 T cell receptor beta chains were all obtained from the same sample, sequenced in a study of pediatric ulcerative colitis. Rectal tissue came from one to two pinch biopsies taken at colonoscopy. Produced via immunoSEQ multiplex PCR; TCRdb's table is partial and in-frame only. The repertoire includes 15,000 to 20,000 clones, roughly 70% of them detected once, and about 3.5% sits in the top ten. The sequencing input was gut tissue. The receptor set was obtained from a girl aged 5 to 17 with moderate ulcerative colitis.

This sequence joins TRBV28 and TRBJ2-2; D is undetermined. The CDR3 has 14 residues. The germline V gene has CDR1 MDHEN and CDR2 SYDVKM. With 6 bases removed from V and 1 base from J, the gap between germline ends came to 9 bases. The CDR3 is CASRPPVNTGELFF. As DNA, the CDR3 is TGTGCCAGCAGGCCCCCGGTGAACACCGGGGAGCTGTTTTTT.

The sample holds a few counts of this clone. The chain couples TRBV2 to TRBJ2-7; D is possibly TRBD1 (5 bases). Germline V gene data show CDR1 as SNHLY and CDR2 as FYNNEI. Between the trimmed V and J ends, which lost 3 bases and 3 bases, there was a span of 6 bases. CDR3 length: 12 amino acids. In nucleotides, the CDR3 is TGTGCCAGCAGTGATCAGGGCTACGAGCAGTACTTC. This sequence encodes CASSDQGYEQYF.

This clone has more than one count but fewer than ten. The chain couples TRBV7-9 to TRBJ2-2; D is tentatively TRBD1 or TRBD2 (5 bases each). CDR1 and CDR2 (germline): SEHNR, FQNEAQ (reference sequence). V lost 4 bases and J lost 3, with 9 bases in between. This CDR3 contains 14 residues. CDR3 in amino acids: CASSYGTDTGELFF. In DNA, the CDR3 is TGTGCCAGCAGCTACGGGACGGACACCGGGGAGCTGTTTTTT.

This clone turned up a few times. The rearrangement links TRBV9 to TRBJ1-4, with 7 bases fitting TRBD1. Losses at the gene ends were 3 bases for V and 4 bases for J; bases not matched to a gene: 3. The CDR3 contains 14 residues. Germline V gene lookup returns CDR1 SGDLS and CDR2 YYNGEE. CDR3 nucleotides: TGTGCCAGCAGCGCGGGACAGCATAATGAAAAACTGTTTTTT. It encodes CASSAGQHNEKLFF.

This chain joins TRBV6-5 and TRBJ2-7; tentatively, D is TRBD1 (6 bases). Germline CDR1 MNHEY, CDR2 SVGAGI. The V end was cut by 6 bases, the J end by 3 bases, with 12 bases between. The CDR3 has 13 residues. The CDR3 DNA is TGTGCCAGCAGCAAGGGACATAACTACGAGCAGTACTTC. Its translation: CASSKGHNYEQYF.

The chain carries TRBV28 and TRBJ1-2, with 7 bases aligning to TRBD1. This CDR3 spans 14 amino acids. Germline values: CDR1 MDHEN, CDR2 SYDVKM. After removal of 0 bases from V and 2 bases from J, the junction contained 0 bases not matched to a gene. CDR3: CASSLWTGNYGYTF. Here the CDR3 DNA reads TGTGCCAGCAGTTTATGGACAGGGAACTATGGCTACACCTTC.

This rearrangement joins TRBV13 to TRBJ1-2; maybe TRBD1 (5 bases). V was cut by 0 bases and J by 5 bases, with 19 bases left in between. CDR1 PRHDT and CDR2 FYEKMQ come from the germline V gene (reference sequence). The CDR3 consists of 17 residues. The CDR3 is CASSLGGSGPFVYGYTF. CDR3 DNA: TGTGCCAGCAGCTTAGGCGGTTCGGGACCCTTCGTGTATGGCTACACCTTC.

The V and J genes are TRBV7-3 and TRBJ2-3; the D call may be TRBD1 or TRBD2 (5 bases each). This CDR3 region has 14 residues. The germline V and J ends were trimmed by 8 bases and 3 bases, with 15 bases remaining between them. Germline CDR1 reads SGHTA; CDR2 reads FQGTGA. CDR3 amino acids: CASQLQWGTDTQYF. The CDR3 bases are TGTGCCAGCCAACTTCAATGGGGGACAGATACGCAGTATTTT.

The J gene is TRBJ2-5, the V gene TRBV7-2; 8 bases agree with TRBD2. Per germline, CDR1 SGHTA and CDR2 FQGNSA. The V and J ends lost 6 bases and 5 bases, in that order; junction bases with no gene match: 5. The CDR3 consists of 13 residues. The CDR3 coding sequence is TGTGCCAGCAGACGGGGGGGCCGGGAGACCCAGTACTTC. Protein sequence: CASRRGGRETQYF.

The CDR3 sequence: CASSPAPGQGATNYGYTF. The CDR3, as DNA: TGCGCCAGCAGTCCAGCCCCGGGACAGGGGGCCACTAACTATGGCTACACCTTC. The chain combines TRBV5-1 with TRBJ1-2; 12 bases map to TRBD1. CDR3 size: 18 residues. J gave up 0 bases and V 5 bases, and 11 bases lay outside the gene matches. Germline CDR1 and CDR2: SGHRS and YFSETQ.

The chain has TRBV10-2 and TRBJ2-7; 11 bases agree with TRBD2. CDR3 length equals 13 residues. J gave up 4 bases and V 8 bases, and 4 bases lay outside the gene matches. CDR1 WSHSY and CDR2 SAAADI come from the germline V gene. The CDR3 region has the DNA TGCGCCAGCCAACTAGCGGGGGCATACGAGCAGTACTTC. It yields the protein CASQLAGAYEQYF.

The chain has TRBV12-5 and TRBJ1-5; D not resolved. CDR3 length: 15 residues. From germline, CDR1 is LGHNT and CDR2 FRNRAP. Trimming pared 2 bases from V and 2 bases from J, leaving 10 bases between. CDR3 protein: CASGLWGVRNQPQHF. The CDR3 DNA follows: TGTGCTAGTGGTTTGTGGGGAGTACGCAATCAGCCCCAGCATTTT.

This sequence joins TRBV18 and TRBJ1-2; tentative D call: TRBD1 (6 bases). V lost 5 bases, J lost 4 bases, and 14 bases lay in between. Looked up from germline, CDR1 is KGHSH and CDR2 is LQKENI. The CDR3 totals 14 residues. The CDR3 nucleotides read TGTGCCAGCTCAGAGAACAGGGATTCCTATGGCTACACCTTC. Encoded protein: CASSENRDSYGYTF.

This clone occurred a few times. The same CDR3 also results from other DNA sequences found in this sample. This chain's CDR3 is CASSPQGGGQPQHF. The CDR3 nucleotides are TGTGCCAGCAGTCCGCAGGGTGGTGGTCAGCCCCAGCATTTT. This sequence joins TRBV27 and TRBJ1-5, with D possibly matching TRBD1 (5 bases). CDR1 and CDR2 (germline): MNHEY, SMNVEV (reference sequence). The CDR3 is 14 residues long. V shed 5 bases and J shed 6 bases, with 14 bases lying between them.

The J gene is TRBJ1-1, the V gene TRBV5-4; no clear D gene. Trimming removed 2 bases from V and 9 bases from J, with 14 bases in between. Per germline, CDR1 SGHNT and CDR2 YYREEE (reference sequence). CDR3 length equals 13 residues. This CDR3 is CASSFSTERKAFF. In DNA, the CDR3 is TGTGCCAGCAGCTTCTCTACGGAACGTAAAGCTTTCTTT.

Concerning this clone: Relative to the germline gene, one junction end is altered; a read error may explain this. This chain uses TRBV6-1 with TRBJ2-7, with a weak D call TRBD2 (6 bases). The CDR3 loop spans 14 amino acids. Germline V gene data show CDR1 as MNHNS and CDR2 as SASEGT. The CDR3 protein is CATSGHGSAYEQYF. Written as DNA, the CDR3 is TGTGCCACCAGTGGGCACGGGAGCGCCTACGAGCAGTACTTC.

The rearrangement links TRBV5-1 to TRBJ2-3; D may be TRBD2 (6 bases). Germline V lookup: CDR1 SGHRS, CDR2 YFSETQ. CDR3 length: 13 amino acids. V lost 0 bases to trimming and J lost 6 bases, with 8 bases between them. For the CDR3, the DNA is TGCGCCAGCAGCTTGGGGAGGGCCGATACGCAGTATTTT. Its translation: CASSLGRADTQYF.

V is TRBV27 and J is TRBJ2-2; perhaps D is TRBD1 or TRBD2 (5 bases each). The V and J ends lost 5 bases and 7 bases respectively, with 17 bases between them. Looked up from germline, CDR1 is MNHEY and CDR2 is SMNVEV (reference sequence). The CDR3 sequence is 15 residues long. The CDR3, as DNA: TGTGCCAGCAGTAGAACGGGACGGAGGATCGGGGAGCTGTTTTTT. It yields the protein CASSRTGRRIGELFF.

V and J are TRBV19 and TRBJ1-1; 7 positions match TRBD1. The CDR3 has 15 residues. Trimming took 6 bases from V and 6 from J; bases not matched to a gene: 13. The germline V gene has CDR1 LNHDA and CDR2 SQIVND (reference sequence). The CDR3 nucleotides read TGTGCCAGTAGAGGGTGGACAGGCCCGGGGTCTGAAGCTTTCTTT. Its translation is CASRGWTGPGSEAFF.

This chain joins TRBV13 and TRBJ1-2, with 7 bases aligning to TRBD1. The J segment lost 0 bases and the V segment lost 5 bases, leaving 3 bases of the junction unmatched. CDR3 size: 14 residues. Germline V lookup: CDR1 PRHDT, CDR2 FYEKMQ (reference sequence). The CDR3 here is CASSPGTANYGYTF. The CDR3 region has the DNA TGTGCCAGCAGCCCGGGGACAGCTAACTATGGCTACACCTTC. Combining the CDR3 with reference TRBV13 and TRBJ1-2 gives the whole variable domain AAGVIQSPRHLIKEKRETATLKCYPIPRHDTVYWYQQGPGQDPQFLISFYEKMQSDKGSIPDRFSAQQFSDYHSELNMSSLELGDSALYFCASSPGTANYGYTFGSGTRLTVV.

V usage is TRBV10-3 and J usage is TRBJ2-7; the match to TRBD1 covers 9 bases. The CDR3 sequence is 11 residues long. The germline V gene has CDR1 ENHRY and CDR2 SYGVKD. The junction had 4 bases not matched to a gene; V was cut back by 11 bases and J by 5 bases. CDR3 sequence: CAAGTGNEQYF. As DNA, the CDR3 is TGTGCCGCTGGGACAGGGAACGAGCAGTACTTC.

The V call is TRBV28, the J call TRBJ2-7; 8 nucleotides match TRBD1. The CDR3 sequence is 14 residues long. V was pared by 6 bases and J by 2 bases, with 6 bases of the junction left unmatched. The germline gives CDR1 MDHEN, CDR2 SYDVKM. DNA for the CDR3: TGTGCCAGCAGCCTCAGGGGGCCCCCCTACGAGCAGTACTTC. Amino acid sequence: CASSLRGPPYEQYF.

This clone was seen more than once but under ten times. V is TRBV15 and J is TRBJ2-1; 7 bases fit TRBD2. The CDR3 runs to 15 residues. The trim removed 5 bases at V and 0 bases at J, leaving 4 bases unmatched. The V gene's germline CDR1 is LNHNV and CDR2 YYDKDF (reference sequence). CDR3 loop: CATSWGLPSYNEQFF. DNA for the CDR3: TGTGCCACCAGCTGGGGACTACCCTCCTACAATGAGCAGTTCTTC.

CDR3 nucleotides: TGTGCCAGCAGCTTTGACAGTAATGAAAAACTGTTTTTT. Residues: CASSFDSNEKLFF. This chain connects TRBV7-9 to TRBJ1-4, with D perhaps TRBD1 (5 bases). The CDR3 sequence is 13 residues long. V lost 3 bases to trimming and J lost 4 bases, with 6 bases between them. Germline values: CDR1 SEHNR, CDR2 FQNEAQ (reference sequence).

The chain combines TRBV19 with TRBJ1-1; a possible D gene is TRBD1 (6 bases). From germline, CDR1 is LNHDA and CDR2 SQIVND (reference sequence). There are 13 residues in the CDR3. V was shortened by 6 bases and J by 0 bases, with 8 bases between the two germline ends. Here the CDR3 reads CASSGQMNTEAFF. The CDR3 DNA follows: TGTGCCAGTAGCGGACAGATGAACACTGAAGCTTTCTTT.

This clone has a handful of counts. The CDR3 DNA follows: TGCGCCAGCAGCCAAGTCCTAGCGGTCACAGATACGCAGTATTTT. As protein: CASSQVLAVTDTQYF. This sequence joins TRBV4-1 and TRBJ2-3, with TRBD2 identical over 7 bases. The CDR3 extends over 15 amino acids. The V segment lost 1 base and the J segment 2 bases; nucleotides outside the gene matches: 3. Germline assignment: CDR1 MGHRA and CDR2 YSYEKL.

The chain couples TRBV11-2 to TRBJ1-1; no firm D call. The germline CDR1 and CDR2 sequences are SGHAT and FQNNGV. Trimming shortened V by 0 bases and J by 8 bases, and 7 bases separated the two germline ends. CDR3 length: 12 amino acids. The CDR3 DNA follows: TGTGCCAGCAGCTTAGAGGTAGGGGAAGCTTTCTTT. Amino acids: CASSLEVGEAFF. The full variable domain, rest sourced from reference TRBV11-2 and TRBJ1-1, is EAGVAQSPRYKIIEKRQSVAFWCNPISGHATLYWYQQILGQGPKLLIQFQNNGVVDDSQLPKDRFSAERLKGVDSTLKIQPAKLEDSAVYLCASSLEVGEAFFGQGTRLTVV.

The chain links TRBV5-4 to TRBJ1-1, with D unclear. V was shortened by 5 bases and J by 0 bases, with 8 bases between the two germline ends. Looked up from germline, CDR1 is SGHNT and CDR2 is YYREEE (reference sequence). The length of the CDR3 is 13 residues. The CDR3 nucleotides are TGTGCCAGCAGGAGGACCTTGAACACTGAAGCTTTCTTT. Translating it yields CASRRTLNTEAFF.

The chain's CDR3 is CASSLGLRPSGGEETQYF. Here the CDR3 DNA reads TGTGCCAGCAGCTTAGGCCTAAGGCCTAGCGGGGGGGAAGAGACCCAGTACTTC. The chain uses TRBV13 and TRBJ2-5; 12 nucleotides line up with TRBD2. The J segment lost 3 bases and the V segment lost 0 bases, leaving 8 bases of the junction unmatched. Germline V gives CDR1 PRHDT, CDR2 FYEKMQ (reference sequence). CDR3 length equals 18 residues.

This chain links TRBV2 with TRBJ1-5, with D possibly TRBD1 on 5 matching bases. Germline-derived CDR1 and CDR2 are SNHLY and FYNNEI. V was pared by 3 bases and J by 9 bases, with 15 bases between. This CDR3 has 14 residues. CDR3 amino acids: CASSETTEHGPQHF. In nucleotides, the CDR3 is TGTGCCAGCAGTGAGACGACAGAGCATGGGCCCCAGCATTTT. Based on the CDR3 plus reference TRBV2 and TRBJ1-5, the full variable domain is EPEVTQTPSHQVTQMGQEVILRCVPISNHLYFYWYRQILGQKVEFLVSFYNNEISEKSEIFDDQFSVERPDGSNFTLKIRSTKLEDSAMYFCASSETTEHGPQHFGDGTRLSIL.